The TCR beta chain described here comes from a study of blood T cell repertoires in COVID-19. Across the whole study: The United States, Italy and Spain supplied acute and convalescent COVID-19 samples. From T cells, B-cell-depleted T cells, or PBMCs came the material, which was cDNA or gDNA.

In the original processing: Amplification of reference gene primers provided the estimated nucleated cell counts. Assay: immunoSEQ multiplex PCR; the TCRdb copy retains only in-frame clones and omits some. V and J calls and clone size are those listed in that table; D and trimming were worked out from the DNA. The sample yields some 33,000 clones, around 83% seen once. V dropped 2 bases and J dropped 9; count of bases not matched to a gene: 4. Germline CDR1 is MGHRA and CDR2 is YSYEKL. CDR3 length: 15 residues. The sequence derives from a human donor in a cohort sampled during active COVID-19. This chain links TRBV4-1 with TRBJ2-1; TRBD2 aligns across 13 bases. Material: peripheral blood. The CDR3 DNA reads TGCGCCAGCAGCCAACCACTAGCGGGGGGGCCTGAGCAGTTCTTC. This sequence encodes CASSQPLAGGPEQFF.